What follows are 14 T cell receptor beta chains derived from one specimen sequenced in a study of shared clonotypes between healthy human individuals. CD45RO-negative CD8 cells positively selected for CCR7 made up the naive population, which excluded terminally differentiated effector memory CD45RA+ cells. TCRdb's copy holds only in-frame clones and misses some; the assay was immunoSEQ multiplex PCR. The sample holds around 2,100,000 clones, about 95% seen once. The material sequenced was naive CD8+ T cells sorted from blood. The receptors derive from a man between 18 and 29 years old in good health.

The J gene is TRBJ2-1, the V gene TRBV6-5; D remains ambiguous. The ends were cut back, 6 bases at V and 0 bases at J, with 6 bases in the middle. The CDR3 contains 13 residues. Germline V gene sequence: CDR1 MNHEY, CDR2 SVGAGI. The chain's CDR3 is CASRATSYNEQFF. The CDR3 DNA reads as TGTGCCAGCAGGGCCACCTCCTACAATGAGCAGTTCTTC.

With regard to this clone: Other nucleotide sequences from this sample produce the same CDR3. The V and J genes are TRBV5-6 and TRBJ1-5, with D unclear. Trimming shortened V by 0 bases and J by 3 bases, and 4 bases separated the two germline ends. The CDR3 contains 13 residues. Germline assignment: CDR1 SGHDT and CDR2 YYEEEE. In nucleotides, the CDR3 is TGTGCCAGCAGCTTGGGGAACAATCAGCCCCAGCATTTT. This codes for CASSLGNNQPQHF.

This clone has a handful of counts. The CDR3 DNA is TGCGCCAGCAGCGGGACTAGCGGGAACTACGAGCAGTACTTC. Residues: CASSGTSGNYEQYF. The rearrangement joins TRBV10-2 to TRBJ2-7, with 13 positions matching TRBD2. The CDR3 sequence is 14 residues long. Unmatched junction bases numbered 2, after V lost 6 bases and J lost 3 bases. Germline CDR1 reads WSHSY; CDR2 reads SAAADI.

This chain uses TRBV7-9 with TRBJ2-7, with a tentative D call TRBD2 (6 bases). V was shortened by 0 bases and J by 2 bases, with 8 bases between the two germline ends. Germline V CDR1 and CDR2: SEHNR, FQNEAQ (reference sequence). The CDR3 contains 14 residues. CDR3 sequence reads: CASSLAGEAYEQYF. In DNA, the CDR3 is TGTGCCAGCAGCTTAGCGGGGGAGGCCTACGAGCAGTACTTC.

The CDR3 DNA sequence: TGTGCCAGCAGCCCGGAGGCAGGCCAACTGTTATATCAGCCCCAGCATTTT. As protein: CASSPEAGQLLYQPQHF. The V call is TRBV7-8, the J call TRBJ1-5, with D uncertain. In germline, CDR1 is SGHVS, CDR2 FQNEAQ. The germline V and J ends were trimmed by 5 bases and 5 bases, with 22 bases remaining between them. This CDR3 is 17 amino acids long.

The chain is built from TRBV30 and TRBJ2-7; 9 bases align to TRBD1. The CDR3 spans 17 residues. The V and J ends lost 0 bases and 5 bases, in that order; junction bases with no gene match: 14. The germline gives CDR1 GTSNPN, CDR2 SVGIG (reference sequence). The CDR3 nucleotides read TGTGCCTGGAGTGTTCTTTTTCTAGGGACAGGGTCCAACGAGCAGTACTTC. Residues: CAWSVLFLGTGSNEQYF.

J is TRBJ2-3 and V is TRBV15; 7 bases map to TRBD2. CDR1 and CDR2 from the germline V gene are LNHNV and YYDKDF (reference sequence). The CDR3 has 18 amino acids. The V and J ends lost 1 base and 2 bases, in that order; junction bases with no gene match: 12. The CDR3 region has the DNA TGTGCCACCAGCAGAGGACTCTCGCTAGCGGCCCTCACAGATACGCAGTATTTT. Its protein is CATSRGLSLAALTDTQYF. Using reference TRBV15 and TRBJ2-3 for the parts outside the CDR3, the full variable domain is DAMVIQNPRYQVTQFGKPVTLSCSQTLNHNVMYWYQQKSSQAPKLLFHYYDKDFNNEADTPDNFQSRRPNTSFCFLDIRSPGLGDTAMYLCATSRGLSLAALTDTQYFGPGTRLTVL.

Worth noting for this clone: The same CDR3 arises from other DNA sequences in this sample as well. The chain recombines TRBV6-5 with TRBJ1-2; 9 bases map to TRBD1. The germline V gene encodes CDR1 MNHEY and CDR2 SVGAGI. This CDR3 region has 14 residues. J lost 4 bases, V lost 0 bases, and 0 bases had no gene match. The CDR3 DNA follows: TGTGCCAGCAGTTACTCGACAGGGGGCTATGGCTACACCTTC. It is translated as CASSYSTGGYGYTF.

The chain recombines TRBV18 with TRBJ1-2; 7 nucleotides agree with TRBD1. Per the germline V gene, CDR1 is KGHSH and CDR2 is LQKENI. J lost 3 bases, V lost 5 bases, and 9 bases had no gene match. The CDR3 totals 15 residues. In nucleotides, the CDR3 is TGTGCCAGCTCATCTACAGGGGAATGGGACTATGGCTACACCTTC. Its translation is CASSSTGEWDYGYTF.

The rearrangement joins TRBV25-1 to TRBJ1-1; 8 bases line up with TRBD1. The V gene's germline CDR1 is MGHDK and CDR2 SYGVNS. J lost 0 bases, V lost 0 bases, and 3 bases had no gene match. The CDR3 has 16 amino acids. CDR3 in amino acids: CASSEYATGVNTEAFF. The CDR3 coding sequence is TGTGCCAGCAGTGAATATGCGACAGGGGTGAACACTGAAGCTTTCTTT.

The genes are TRBV7-9 and TRBJ2-5; D is unclear. With 1 base removed from V and 7 bases from J, the gap between germline ends came to 10 bases. The CDR3 totals 13 residues. Germline V lookup: CDR1 SEHNR, CDR2 FQNEAQ (reference sequence). CDR3 DNA sequence: TGTGCCAGCAGCTTAGACCTAGACGGGACCCAGTACTTC. Protein sequence: CASSLDLDGTQYF.

The gene calls are TRBV7-2 and TRBJ2-7; 8 bases align to TRBD2. CDR1 and CDR2 (germline): SGHTA, FQGNSA. The CDR3 has 13 residues. With 4 bases clipped from V and 3 bases from J, the junction kept 2 bases outside the gene matches. CDR3 region: CASSSGLVYEQYF. Written as DNA, the CDR3 is TGTGCCAGCAGCTCGGGACTAGTCTACGAGCAGTACTTC.

V is TRBV11-2 and J is TRBJ2-5; 11 positions match TRBD2. With V trimmed by 2 bases and J by 2 bases, 7 bases remained unmatched. The CDR3 consists of 17 residues. Germline-derived CDR1 and CDR2 are SGHAT and FQNNGV. CDR3 region: CASSLPLAGVGQETQYF. In DNA form, the CDR3 reads TGTGCCAGCAGCTTACCACTAGCGGGAGTTGGGCAAGAGACCCAGTACTTC.

This chain connects TRBV25-1 to TRBJ1-5, with 8 nucleotides matching TRBD1. CDR1 and CDR2 from the germline V gene are MGHDK and SYGVNS. This CDR3 has 15 residues. Germline trimming cut 2 bases from V and 2 bases from J; bases unmatched to any gene: 2. In DNA form, the CDR3 reads TGTGCCAGCAGTGAAGGGGGACAGGGCAATCAGCCCCAGCATTTT. Protein: CASSEGGQGNQPQHF.